A single sample gave rise to the 8 T cell receptor beta chains below, sequenced in a study of cytomegalovirus exposure and HLA in healthy donors. The PCR employed 60 Vbeta primers together with 13 Jbeta primers. The method was immunoSEQ multiplex PCR; TCRdb's version includes in-frame clones alone and lacks a portion of them. Of about 140,000 clones listed, about 80% are singletons. Sequenced sample: PBMCs. The receptors originated from a woman between 40 and 55 years old in good health and CMV-seronegative.

The chain recombines TRBV28 with TRBJ1-3; D not resolved. V lost 2 bases to trimming and J lost 3 bases, with 8 bases between them. Germline CDR1 reads MDHEN; CDR2 reads SYDVKM. The CDR3 runs 14 residues. Here the CDR3 reads CASSLRRVGNTIYF. CDR3 in DNA: TGTGCCAGCAGTTTACGACGGGTTGGAAACACCATATATTTT.

This clone has more than one count but fewer than ten. This rearrangement joins TRBV11-2 to TRBJ2-7; 12 nucleotides match TRBD2. Trimming took 5 bases from V and 2 from J; bases not matched to a gene: 10. The germline CDR1 and CDR2 sequences are SGHAT and FQNNGV. This CDR3 has 17 amino acids. The CDR3 region has the DNA TGTGCCAGCAGCCCAGGACTAGCGGGACCGATAACCTACGAGCAGTACTTC. Translated, it gives CASSPGLAGPITYEQYF.

The genes are TRBV28 and TRBJ1-3, with TRBD1 matching 12 bases. Germline CDR1 MDHEN, CDR2 SYDVKM. V shed 5 bases, J shed 3 bases, and the junction held 5 bases outside the gene matches. The CDR3 totals 16 residues. The CDR3 loop is CASSTWDRGLGNTIYF. CDR3 bases: TGTGCCAGCAGTACCTGGGACAGGGGGCTTGGAAACACCATATATTTT.

The V and J genes are TRBV7-9 and TRBJ1-5, with 7 bases matching TRBD1. V shed 5 bases, J shed 4 bases, and the junction held 8 bases outside the gene matches. The germline CDR1 and CDR2 sequences are SEHNR and FQNEAQ (reference sequence). The CDR3 loop spans 15 amino acids. For the CDR3, the DNA is TGTGCCAGCAGCCCGGGACAGAATTTTAATCAGCCCCAGCATTTT. Amino acids: CASSPGQNFNQPQHF.

The rearrangement links TRBV25-1 to TRBJ1-2, with D possibly matching TRBD1 (6 bases). The V end was cut by 8 bases, the J end by 7 bases, with 20 bases between. The CDR3 sequence is 14 residues long. The germline V gene has CDR1 MGHDK and CDR2 SYGVNS. The CDR3 is CASVPRGIFFGYTF. The CDR3 DNA is TGTGCCAGCGTCCCCAGGGGTATTTTTTTTGGCTACACCTTC.

V usage is TRBV5-1 and J usage is TRBJ2-3; no definite D call. CDR1 SGHRS and CDR2 YFSETQ come from the germline V gene. The CDR3 is made up of 13 amino acids. V was shortened by 4 bases and J by 3 bases, with 9 bases between the two germline ends. CDR3 loop: CASSAAVTDTQYF. In nucleotides, the CDR3 is TGCGCCAGCAGCGCGGCGGTAACAGATACGCAGTATTTT.

Here the CDR3 reads CASSPSSNEKLFF. DNA for the CDR3: TGTGCCAGCAGCCCCTCCTCGAATGAAAAACTGTTTTTT. V usage is TRBV13 and J usage is TRBJ1-4; no clear D. The CDR3 sequence is 13 residues long. Germline CDR1 reads PRHDT; CDR2 reads FYEKMQ (reference sequence). The V end was cut by 5 bases, the J end by 5 bases, with 9 bases between.

The chain recombines TRBV29-1 with TRBJ2-1; 11 nucleotides align to TRBD2. The trim removed 6 bases at V and 4 bases at J, leaving 5 bases unmatched. CDR1 SQVTM and CDR2 ANQGSEA come from the germline V gene. The CDR3 is made up of 14 amino acids. The CDR3 is CSVLIAGGYNEQFF. The CDR3 DNA is TGCAGCGTGTTGATAGCGGGGGGGTACAATGAGCAGTTCTTC.